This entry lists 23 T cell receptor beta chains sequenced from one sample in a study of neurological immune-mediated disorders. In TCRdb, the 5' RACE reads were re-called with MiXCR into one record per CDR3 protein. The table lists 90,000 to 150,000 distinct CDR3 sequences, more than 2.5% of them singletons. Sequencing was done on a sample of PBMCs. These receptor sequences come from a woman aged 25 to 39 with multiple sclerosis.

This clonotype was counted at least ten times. The CDR3 loop is CASSYRWNTEAFF. The CDR3 nucleotides read TGTGCCAGCAGTTACAGGTGGAACACTGAAGCTTTCTTT. V is TRBV27 and J is TRBJ1-1; maybe TRBD1 (5 bases). Per the germline V gene, CDR1 is MNHEY and CDR2 is SMNVEV (reference sequence). Trimming stripped 4 bases from V and 1 base from J, with 7 bases between. This CDR3 region has 13 residues.

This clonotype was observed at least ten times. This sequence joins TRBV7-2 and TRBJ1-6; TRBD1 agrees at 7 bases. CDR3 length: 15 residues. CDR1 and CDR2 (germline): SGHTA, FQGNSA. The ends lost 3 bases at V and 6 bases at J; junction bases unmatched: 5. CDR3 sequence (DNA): TGTGCCAGCAGCTTCTCTAACAGGGGTAATTCACCCCTCCACTTT. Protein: CASSFSNRGNSPLHF. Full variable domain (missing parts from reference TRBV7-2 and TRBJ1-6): GAGVSQSPSNKVTEKGKDVELRCDPISGHTALYWYRQSLGQGLEFLIYFQGNSAPDKSGLPSDRFSAERTGGSVSTLTIQRTQQEDSAVYLCASSFSNRGNSPLHFGNGTRLTVT.

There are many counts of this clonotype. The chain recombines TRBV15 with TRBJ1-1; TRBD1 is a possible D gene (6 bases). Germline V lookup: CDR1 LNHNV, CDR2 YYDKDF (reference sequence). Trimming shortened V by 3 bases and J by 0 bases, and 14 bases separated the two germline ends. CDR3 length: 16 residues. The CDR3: CATSSPRQELNTEAFF. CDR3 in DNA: TGTGCCACCAGCAGTCCGAGACAGGAACTGAACACTGAAGCTTTCTTT. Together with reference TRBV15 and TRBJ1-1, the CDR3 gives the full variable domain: DAMVIQNPRYQVTQFGKPVTLSCSQTLNHNVMYWYQQKSSQAPKLLFHYYDKDFNNEADTPDNFQSRRPNTSFCFLDIRSPGLGDTAMYLCATSSPRQELNTEAFFGQGTRLTVV.

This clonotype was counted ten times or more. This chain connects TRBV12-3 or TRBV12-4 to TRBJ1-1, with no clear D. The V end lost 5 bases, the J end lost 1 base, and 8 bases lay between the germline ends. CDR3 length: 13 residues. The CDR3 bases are TGTGCCAGCAGTCTGTTGGCGAACACTGAAGCTTTCTTT. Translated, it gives CASSLLANTEAFF.

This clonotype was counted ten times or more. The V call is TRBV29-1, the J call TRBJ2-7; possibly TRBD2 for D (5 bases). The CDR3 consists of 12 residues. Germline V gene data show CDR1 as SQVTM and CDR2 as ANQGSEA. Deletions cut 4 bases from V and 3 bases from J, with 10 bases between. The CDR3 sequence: CSVAVGGYEQYF. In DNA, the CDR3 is TGCAGCGTTGCCGTTGGAGGCTACGAGCAGTACTTC.

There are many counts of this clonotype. The CDR3 sequence is CASSLREGMEAFF. CDR3 sequence (DNA): TGCGCCAGCAGCTTAAGGGAGGGGATGGAAGCTTTCTTT. The chain combines TRBV10-2 with TRBJ1-1, with D perhaps matching TRBD1 (5 bases). Germline CDR1 is WSHSY and CDR2 is SAAADI. This CDR3 region has 13 residues. Trimming took off 6 bases at V and 8 bases at J, with 16 bases between the two ends.

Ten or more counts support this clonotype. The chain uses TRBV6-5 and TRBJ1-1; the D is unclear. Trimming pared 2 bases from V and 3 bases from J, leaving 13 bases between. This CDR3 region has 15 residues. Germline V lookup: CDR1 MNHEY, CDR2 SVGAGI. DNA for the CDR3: TGTGCCAGCAGTTACAAGGGAAACGGATACACTGAAGCTTTCTTT. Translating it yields CASSYKGNGYTEAFF.

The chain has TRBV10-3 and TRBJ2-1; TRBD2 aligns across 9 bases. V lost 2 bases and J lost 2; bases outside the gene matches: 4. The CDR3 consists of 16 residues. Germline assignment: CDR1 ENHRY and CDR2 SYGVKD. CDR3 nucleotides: TGTGCCATCAGTGAGCAAGCGGGGGGACCCTACAATGAGCAGTTCTTC. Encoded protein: CAISEQAGGPYNEQFF.

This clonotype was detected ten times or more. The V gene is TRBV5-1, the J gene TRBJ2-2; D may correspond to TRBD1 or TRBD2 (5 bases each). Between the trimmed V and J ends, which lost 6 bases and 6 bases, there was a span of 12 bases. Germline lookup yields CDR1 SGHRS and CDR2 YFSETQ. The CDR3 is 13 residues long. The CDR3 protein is CASNRDLPGELFF. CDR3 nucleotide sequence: TGCGCCAGCAATAGGGACCTGCCCGGGGAGCTGTTTTTT.

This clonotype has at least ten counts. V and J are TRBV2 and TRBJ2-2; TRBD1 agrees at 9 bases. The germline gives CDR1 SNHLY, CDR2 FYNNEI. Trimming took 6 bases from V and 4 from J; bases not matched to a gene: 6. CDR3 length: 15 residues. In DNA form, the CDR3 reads TGTGCCAGCAGCGTACAGGGGGCAGGCACCGGGGAGCTGTTTTTT. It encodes CASSVQGAGTGELFF. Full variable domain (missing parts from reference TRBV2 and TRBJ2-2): EPEVTQTPSHQVTQMGQEVILRCVPISNHLYFYWYRQILGQKVEFLVSFYNNEISEKSEIFDDQFSVERPDGSNFTLKIRSTKLEDSAMYFCASSVQGAGTGELFFGEGSRLTVL.

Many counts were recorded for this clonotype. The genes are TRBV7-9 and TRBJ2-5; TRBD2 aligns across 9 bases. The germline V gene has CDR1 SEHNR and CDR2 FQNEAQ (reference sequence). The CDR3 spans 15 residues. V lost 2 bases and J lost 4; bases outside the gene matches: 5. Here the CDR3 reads CASSLLAGESETQYF. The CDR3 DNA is TGTGCCAGCAGCTTATTAGCGGGAGAGTCAGAGACCCAGTACTTC.

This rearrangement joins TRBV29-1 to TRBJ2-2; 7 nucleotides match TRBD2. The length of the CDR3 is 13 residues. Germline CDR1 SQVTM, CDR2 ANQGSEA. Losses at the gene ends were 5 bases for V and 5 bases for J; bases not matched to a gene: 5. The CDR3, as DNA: TGCAGCGTTAGCCAGGGAGGGACCGGGGAGCTGTTTTTT. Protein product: CSVSQGGTGELFF.

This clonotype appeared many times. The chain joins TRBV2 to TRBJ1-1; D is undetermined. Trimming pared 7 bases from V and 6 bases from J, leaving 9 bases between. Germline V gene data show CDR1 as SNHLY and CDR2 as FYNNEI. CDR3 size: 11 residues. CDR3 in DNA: TGTGCCAGCAACATGGCACCTGAAGCTTTCTTT. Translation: CASNMAPEAFF.

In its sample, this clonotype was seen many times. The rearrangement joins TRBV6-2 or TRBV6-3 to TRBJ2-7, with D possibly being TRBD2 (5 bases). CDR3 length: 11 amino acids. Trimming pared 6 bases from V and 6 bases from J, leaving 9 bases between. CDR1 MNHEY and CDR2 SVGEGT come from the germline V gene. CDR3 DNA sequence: TGTGCCAGCAGCTCGGACTTCGAGCAGTACTTC. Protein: CASSSDFEQYF.

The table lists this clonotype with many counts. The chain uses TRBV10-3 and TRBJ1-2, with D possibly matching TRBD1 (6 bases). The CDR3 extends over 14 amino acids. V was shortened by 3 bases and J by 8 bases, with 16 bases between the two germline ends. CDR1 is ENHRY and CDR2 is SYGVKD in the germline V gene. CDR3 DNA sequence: TGTGCCATCAGTGAAGCGGGGGGCGGAGCCGGCTACACCTTC. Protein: CAISEAGGGAGYTF.

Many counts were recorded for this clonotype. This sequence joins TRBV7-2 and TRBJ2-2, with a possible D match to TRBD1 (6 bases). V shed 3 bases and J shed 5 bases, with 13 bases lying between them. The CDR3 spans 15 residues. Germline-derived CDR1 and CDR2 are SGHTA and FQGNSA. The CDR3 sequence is CASSFDRRSTGELFF. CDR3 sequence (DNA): TGTGCCAGCAGCTTTGACAGGCGCAGTACCGGGGAGCTGTTTTTT.

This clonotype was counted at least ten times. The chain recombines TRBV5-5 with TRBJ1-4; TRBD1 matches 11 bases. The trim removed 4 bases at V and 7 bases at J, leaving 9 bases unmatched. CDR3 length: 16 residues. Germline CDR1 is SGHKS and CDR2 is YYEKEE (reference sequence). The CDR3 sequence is CASSARTGGGGEKLFF. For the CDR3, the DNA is TGTGCCAGCAGCGCGAGGACAGGGGGCGGAGGTGAAAAACTGTTTTTT. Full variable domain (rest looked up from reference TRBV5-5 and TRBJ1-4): DAGVTQSPTHLIKTRGQQVTLRCSPISGHKSVSWYQQVLGQGPQFIFQYYEKEERGRGNFPDRFSARQFPNYSSELNVNALLLGDSALYLCASSARTGGGGEKLFFGSGTQLSVL.

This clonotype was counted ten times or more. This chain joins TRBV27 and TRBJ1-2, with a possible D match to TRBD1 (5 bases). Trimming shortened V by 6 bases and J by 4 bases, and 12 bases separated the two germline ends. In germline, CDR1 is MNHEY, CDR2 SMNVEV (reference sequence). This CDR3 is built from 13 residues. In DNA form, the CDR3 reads TGTGCCAGCAGCTTAGGGGCGACCTATGGCTACACCTTC. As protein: CASSLGATYGYTF.

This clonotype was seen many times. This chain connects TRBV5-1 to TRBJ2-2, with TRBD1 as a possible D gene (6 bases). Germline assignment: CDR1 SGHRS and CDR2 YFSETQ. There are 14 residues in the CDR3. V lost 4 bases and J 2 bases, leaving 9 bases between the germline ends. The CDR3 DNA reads TGCGCCAGCAGCGACAGGAGTAACACCGGGGAGCTGTTTTTT. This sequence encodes CASSDRSNTGELFF.

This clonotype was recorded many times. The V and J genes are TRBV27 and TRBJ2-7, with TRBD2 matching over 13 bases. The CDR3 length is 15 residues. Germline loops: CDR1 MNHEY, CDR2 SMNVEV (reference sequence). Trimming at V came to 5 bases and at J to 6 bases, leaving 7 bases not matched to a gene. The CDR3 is CASSLTSGREGEQYF. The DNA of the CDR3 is TGTGCCAGCAGTCTTACTAGCGGGAGGGAGGGCGAGCAGTACTTC.

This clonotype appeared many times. This CDR3 is CSAQVTDGYTF. The CDR3 bases are TGCAGTGCTCAAGTGACGGATGGCTACACCTTC. V is TRBV20-1 and J is TRBJ1-2; D gene ambiguous. The ends were cut back, 5 bases at V and 6 bases at J, with 10 bases in the middle. The CDR3 totals 11 residues. The germline V gene encodes CDR1 DFQATT and CDR2 SNEGSKA (reference sequence).

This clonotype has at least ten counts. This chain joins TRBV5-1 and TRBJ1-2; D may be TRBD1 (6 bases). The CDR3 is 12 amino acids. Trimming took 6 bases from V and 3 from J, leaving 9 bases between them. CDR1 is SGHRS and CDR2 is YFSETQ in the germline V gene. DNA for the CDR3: TGCGCCAGCAACGCAGGGGACTATGGCTACACCTTC. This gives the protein CASNAGDYGYTF. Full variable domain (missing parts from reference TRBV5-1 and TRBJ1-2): KAGVTQTPRYLIKTRGQQVTLSCSPISGHRSVSWYQQTPGQGLQFLFEYFSETQRNKGNFPGRFSGRQFSNSRSEMNVSTLELGDSALYLCASNAGDYGYTFGSGTRLTVV.

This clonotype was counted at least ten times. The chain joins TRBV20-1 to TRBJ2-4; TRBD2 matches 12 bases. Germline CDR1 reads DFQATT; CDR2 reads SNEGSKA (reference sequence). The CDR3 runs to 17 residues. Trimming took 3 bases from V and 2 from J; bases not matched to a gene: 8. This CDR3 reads CSASWLAGGLTKNIQYF. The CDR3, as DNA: TGCAGTGCTAGCTGGCTAGCGGGAGGGTTAACCAAAAACATTCAGTACTTC.